This entry lists 7 T cell receptor beta chains sequenced from one sample in a study of vaccination and CD4 T cells after COVID-19. No antigen has been assigned to these receptors. The assay that was used to sequence DNA from cultured CD4+ T cells was the Oncomine TCR Beta short-read assay. In TCRdb, the PCR reads were re-called with MiXCR into one record per CDR3 protein. The table records fewer than 20,000 distinct CDR3 sequences, approximately 50% of them present only once. Specified treatment: roughly 11-day PBMC culture with coronavirus spike peptide pools or control peptides (ViraFEST assay). The sequenced sample was cultured CD4+ T cells from blood, obtained after SARS-CoV-2 vaccination. These receptors were obtained from a human donor with COVID-19.

The chain carries TRBV30 and TRBJ1-2; D gene ambiguous. This CDR3 is 12 amino acids long. CDR1 is GTSNPN, CDR2 SVGIG, per germline (reference sequence). Trimming pared 8 bases from V and 4 bases from J, leaving 14 bases between. This CDR3 is CAHRTGSYGYTF. The CDR3 DNA follows: TGTGCCCATCGGACGGGGAGCTATGGCTACACCTTC.

The gene calls are TRBV7-2 and TRBJ2-7; D gene ambiguous. Germline CDR1 SGHTA, CDR2 FQGNSA. The CDR3 has 15 amino acids. Trimming stripped 1 base from V and 4 bases from J, with 14 bases between. For the CDR3, the DNA is TGTGCCAGCAGCTTAGGGGCTGCTGCCTTATACGAGCAGTACTTC. It specifies CASSLGAAALYEQYF.

Notes on this clonotype: An end of the junction does not agree with germline; a read error may underlie this. This sequence joins TRBV5-3 and TRBJ1-5; no clear D. TRBV5-3 is classed as an ORF, of uncertain function. The CDR3 contains 13 residues. The CDR3 loop is CASSLSSNQPQHF. The CDR3 coding sequence is TGTGCCAGCAGCTTGAGCAGCAATCAGCCCCAGCATTTT.

The chain joins TRBV7-9 to TRBJ2-5; D call uncertain. The CDR3 is 12 amino acids. The V gene's germline CDR1 is SEHNR and CDR2 FQNEAQ (reference sequence). Trimming took off 1 base at V and 5 bases at J, with 5 bases between the two ends. The CDR3 DNA sequence: TGTGCCAGCAGCTTAGTGGGGGAGACCCAGTACTTC. Amino acid sequence: CASSLVGETQYF.

This clonotype was seen only once. This sequence joins TRBV6-1 and TRBJ1-1, with D hard to call. Trimming cost V 7 bases and J 1 base, with 13 bases left between them. The CDR3 totals 14 residues. The germline V gene encodes CDR1 MNHNS and CDR2 SASEGT. Written as DNA, the CDR3 is TGTGCCAGCACCGACGGGAGTGCGAACACTGAAGCTTTCTTT. It encodes CASTDGSANTEAFF.

This chain links TRBV2 with TRBJ1-6, with D possibly matching TRBD1 (5 bases). The V end was cut by 3 bases, the J end by 9 bases, with 12 bases between. This CDR3 region has 14 residues. Germline loops: CDR1 SNHLY, CDR2 FYNNEI. The CDR3 DNA follows: TGTGCCAGCAGTGACCGTCAGGGAACTTCACCCCTCCACTTT. Translation: CASSDRQGTSPLHF. The full variable domain, its missing parts supplied by reference TRBV2 and TRBJ1-6, is EPEVTQTPSHQVTQMGQEVILRCVPISNHLYFYWYRQILGQKVEFLVSFYNNEISEKSEIFDDQFSVERPDGSNFTLKIRSTKLEDSAMYFCASSDRQGTSPLHFGNGTRLTVT.

The V call is TRBV18, the J call TRBJ1-5; TRBD1 might be the D (5 bases). The CDR3 is made up of 13 amino acids. Germline-derived CDR1 and CDR2 are KGHSH and LQKENI. V dropped 3 bases and J dropped 5 bases, with 8 bases sitting between them. CDR3 protein: CASSPGPDQPQHF. In DNA, the CDR3 is TGTGCCAGCTCACCGGGACCGGATCAGCCCCAGCATTTT. The whole variable domain, remainder taken from reference TRBV18 and TRBJ1-5, is NAGVMQNPRHLVRRRGQEARLRCSPMKGHSHVYWYRQLPEEGLKFMVYLQKENIIDESGMPKERFSAEFPKEGPSILRIQQVVRGDSAAYFCASSPGPDQPQHFGDGTRLSIL.